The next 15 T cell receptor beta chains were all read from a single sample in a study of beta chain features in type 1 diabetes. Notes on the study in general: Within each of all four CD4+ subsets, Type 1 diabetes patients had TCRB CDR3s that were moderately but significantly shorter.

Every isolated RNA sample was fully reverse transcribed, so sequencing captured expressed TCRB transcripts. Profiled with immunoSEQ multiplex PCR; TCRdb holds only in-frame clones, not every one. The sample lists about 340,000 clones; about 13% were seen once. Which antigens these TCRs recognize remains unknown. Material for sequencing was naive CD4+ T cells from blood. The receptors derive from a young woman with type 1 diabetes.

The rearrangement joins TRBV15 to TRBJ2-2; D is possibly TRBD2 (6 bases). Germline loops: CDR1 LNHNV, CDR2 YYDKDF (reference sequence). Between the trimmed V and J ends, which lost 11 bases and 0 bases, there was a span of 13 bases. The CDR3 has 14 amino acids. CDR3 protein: CAAGPGSNTGELFF. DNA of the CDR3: TGTGCCGCGGGGCCAGGGTCGAACACCGGGGAGCTGTTTTTT.

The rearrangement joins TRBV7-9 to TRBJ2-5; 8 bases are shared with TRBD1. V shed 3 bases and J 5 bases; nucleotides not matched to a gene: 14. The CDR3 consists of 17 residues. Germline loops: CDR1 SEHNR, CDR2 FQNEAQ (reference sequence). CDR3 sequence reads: CASSFGFQQGVHETQYF. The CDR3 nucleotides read TGTGCCAGCAGCTTCGGTTTCCAACAGGGGGTTCACGAGACCCAGTACTTC. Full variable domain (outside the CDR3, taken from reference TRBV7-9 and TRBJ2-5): DTGVSQNPRHKITKRGQNVTFRCDPISEHNRLYWYRQTLGQGPEFLTYFQNEAQLEKSRLLSDRFSAERPKGSFSTLEIQRTEQGDSAMYLCASSFGFQQGVHETQYFGPGTRLLVL.

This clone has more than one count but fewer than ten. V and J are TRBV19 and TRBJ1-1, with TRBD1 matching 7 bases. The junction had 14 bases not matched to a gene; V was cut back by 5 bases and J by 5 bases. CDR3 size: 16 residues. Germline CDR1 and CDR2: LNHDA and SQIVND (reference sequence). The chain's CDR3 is CASSATYRGSGTEAFF. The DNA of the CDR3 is TGTGCCAGTAGTGCAACTTACAGGGGCAGTGGAACTGAAGCTTTCTTT. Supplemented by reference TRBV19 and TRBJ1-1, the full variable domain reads DGGITQSPKYLFRKEGQNVTLSCEQNLNHDAMYWYRQDPGQGLRLIYYSQIVNDFQKGDIAEGYSVSREKKESFPLTVTSAQKNPTAFYLCASSATYRGSGTEAFFGQGTRLTVV.

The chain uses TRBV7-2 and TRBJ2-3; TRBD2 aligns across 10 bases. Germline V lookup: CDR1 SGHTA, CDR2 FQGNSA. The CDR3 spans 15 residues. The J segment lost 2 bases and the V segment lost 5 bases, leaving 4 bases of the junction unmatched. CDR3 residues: CASSTTSGFTDTQYF. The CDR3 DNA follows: TGTGCCAGCAGCACGACTAGCGGGTTCACAGATACGCAGTATTTT.

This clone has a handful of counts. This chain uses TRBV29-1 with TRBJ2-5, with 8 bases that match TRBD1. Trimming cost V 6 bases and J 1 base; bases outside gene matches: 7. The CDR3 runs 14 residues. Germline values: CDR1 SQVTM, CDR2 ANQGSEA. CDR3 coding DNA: TGCAGCGTGACGGACAGGGTGATCCAAGAGACCCAGTACTTC. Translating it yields CSVTDRVIQETQYF. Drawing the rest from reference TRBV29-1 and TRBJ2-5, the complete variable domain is SAVISQKPSRDICQRGTSLTIQCQVDSQVTMMFWYRQQPGQSLTLIATANQGSEATYESGFVIDKFPISRPNLTFSTLTVSNMSPEDSSIYLCSVTDRVIQETQYFGPGTRLLVL.

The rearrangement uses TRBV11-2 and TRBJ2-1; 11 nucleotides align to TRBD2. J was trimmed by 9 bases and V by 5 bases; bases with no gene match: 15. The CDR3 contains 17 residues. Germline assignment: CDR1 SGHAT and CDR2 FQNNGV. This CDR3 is CASSPLAGGPLGGEQFF. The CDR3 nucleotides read TGTGCCAGCAGCCCATTAGCGGGAGGGCCTTTGGGGGGTGAGCAGTTCTTC.

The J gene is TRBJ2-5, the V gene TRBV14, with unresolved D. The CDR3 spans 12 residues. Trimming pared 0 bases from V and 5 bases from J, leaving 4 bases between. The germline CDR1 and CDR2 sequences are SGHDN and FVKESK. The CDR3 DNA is TGTGCCAGCAGCCAAGAGTCGGAGACCCAGTACTTC. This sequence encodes CASSQESETQYF.

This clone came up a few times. The CDR3 coding sequence is TGTGCCAGCTCACCACCGGGGAGATACCGCACAGATACGCAGTATTTT. Amino acid sequence: CASSPPGRYRTDTQYF. The chain is built from TRBV18 and TRBJ2-3; TRBD2 is a possible D gene (5 bases). This CDR3 has 16 amino acids. V was trimmed by 0 bases and J by 1 base, leaving 11 bases between them. Germline values: CDR1 KGHSH, CDR2 LQKENI.

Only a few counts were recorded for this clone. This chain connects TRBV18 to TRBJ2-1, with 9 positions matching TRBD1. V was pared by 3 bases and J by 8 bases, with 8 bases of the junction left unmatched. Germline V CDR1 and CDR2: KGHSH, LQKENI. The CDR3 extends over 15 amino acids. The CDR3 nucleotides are TGTGCCAGCTCACCTCGAGGGACAGGGTTGGATGAGCAGTTCTTC. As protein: CASSPRGTGLDEQFF.

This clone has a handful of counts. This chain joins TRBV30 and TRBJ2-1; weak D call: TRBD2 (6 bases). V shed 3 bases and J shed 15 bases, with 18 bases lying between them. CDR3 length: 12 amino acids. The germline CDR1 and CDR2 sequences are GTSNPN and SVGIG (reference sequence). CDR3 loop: CAWSPSVGVGFF. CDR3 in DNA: TGTGCCTGGAGCCCTAGCGTGGGGGTTGGGTTCTTC.

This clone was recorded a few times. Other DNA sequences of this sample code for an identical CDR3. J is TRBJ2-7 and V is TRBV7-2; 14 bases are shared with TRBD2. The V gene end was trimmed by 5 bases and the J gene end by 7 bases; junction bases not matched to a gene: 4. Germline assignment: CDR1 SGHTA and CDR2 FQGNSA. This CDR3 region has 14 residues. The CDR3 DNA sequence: TGTGCCAGCAGCCTCGGGACTAGCGGGAGTGAGCAGTACTTC. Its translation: CASSLGTSGSEQYF.

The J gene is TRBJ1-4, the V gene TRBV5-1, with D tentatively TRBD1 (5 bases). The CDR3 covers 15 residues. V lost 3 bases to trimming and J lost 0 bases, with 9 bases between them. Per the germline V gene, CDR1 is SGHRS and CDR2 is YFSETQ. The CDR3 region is CASSSLGATNEKLFF. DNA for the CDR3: TGCGCCAGCAGCTCATTAGGGGCAACTAATGAAAAACTGTTTTTT. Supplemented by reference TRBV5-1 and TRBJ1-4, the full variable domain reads KAGVTQTPRYLIKTRGQQVTLSCSPISGHRSVSWYQQTPGQGLQFLFEYFSETQRNKGNFPGRFSGRQFSNSRSEMNVSTLELGDSALYLCASSSLGATNEKLFFGSGTQLSVL.

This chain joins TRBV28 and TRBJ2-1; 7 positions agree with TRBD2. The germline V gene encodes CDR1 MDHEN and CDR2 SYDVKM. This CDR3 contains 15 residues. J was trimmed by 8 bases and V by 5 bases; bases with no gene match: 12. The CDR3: CASSRMGRENDEQFF. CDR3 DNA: TGTGCCAGCAGTCGCATGGGGCGGGAGAATGATGAGCAGTTCTTC.

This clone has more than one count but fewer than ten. CDR3 sequence (DNA): TGTGCCAGCAGCTTAGGGAGGATAGCGGGAATCGCGGATACGCAGTATTTT. Its protein is CASSLGRIAGIADTQYF. The chain combines TRBV11-2 with TRBJ2-3; 8 nucleotides agree with TRBD2. The CDR3 runs 17 residues. V lost 1 base to trimming and J lost 6 bases; unmatched junction nucleotides: 12. Germline loops: CDR1 SGHAT, CDR2 FQNNGV.

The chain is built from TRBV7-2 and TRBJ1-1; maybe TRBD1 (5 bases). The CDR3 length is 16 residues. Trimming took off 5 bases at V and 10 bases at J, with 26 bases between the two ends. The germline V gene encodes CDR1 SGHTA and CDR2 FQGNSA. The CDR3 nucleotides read TGTGCCAGCAGCCCGTCTGATTGGGCAGGAGGGGTGGGAGCTTTCTTT. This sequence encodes CASSPSDWAGGVGAFF.